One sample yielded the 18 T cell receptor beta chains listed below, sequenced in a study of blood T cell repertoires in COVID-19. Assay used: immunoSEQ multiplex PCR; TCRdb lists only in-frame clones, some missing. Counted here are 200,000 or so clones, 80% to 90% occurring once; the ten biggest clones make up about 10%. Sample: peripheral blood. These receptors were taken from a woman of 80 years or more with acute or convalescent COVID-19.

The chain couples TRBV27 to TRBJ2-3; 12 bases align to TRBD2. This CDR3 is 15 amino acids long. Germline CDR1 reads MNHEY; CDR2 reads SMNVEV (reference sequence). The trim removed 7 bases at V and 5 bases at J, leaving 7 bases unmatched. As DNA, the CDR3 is TGTGCCAGCAATATGAGGGGACTAGCGGGAGATACGCAGTATTTT. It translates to CASNMRGLAGDTQYF.

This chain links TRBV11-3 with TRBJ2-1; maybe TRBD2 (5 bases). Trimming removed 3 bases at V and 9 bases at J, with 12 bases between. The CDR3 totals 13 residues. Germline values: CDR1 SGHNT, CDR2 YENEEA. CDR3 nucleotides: TGTGCCAGCAGCTTTTTGGTCGGAGGTGAGCAGTTCTTC. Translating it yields CASSFLVGGEQFF.

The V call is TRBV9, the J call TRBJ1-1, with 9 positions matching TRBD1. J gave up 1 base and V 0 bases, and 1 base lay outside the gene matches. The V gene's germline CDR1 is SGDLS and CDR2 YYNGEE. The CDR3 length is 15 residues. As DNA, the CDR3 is TGTGCCAGCAGCGTAGCGGGACAGGGGAACACTGAAGCTTTCTTT. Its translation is CASSVAGQGNTEAFF.

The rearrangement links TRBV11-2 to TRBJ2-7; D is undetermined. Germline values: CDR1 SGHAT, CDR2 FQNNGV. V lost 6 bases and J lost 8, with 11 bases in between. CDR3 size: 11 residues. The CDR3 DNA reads TGTGCCAGCAGTCACGACACTCAGCAGTACTTC. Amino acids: CASSHDTQQYF.

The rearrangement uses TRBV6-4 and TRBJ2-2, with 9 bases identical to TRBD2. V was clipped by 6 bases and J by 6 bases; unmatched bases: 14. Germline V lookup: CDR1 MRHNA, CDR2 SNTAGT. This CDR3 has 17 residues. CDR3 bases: TGTGCCAGCAGCCCCTCGTGGCTAGCGGGGCTCGCCGGGGAGCTGTTTTTT. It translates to CASSPSWLAGLAGELFF.

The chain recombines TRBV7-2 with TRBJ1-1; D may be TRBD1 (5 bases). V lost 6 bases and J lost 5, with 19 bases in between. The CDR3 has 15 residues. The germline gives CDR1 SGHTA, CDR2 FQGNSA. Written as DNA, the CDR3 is TGTGCCAGCAGTCTCCTAGGGAGGGGAAATACTGAAGCTTTCTTT. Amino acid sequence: CASSLLGRGNTEAFF. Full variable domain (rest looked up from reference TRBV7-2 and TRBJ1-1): GAGVSQSPSNKVTEKGKDVELRCDPISGHTALYWYRQSLGQGLEFLIYFQGNSAPDKSGLPSDRFSAERTGGSVSTLTIQRTQQEDSAVYLCASSLLGRGNTEAFFGQGTRLTVV.

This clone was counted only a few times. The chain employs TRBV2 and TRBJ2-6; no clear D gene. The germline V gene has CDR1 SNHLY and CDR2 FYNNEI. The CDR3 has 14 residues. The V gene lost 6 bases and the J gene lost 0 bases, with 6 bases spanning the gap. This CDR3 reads CASRASSGANVLTF. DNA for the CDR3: TGTGCCAGCAGGGCCAGCTCTGGGGCCAACGTCCTGACTTTC.

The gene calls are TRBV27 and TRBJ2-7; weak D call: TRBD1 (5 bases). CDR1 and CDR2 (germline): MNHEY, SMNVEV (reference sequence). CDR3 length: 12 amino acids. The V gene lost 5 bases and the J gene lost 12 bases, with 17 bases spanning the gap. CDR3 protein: CASSQTQGRRYF. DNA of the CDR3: TGTGCCAGCAGTCAAACGCAGGGTCGACGGTACTTC.

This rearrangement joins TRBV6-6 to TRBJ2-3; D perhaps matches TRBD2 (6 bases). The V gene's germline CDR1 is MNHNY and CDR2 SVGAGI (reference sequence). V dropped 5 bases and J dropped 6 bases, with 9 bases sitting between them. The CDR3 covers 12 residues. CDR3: CASSLAMDTQYF. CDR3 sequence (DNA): TGTGCCAGCAGTCTAGCGATGGATACGCAGTATTTT.

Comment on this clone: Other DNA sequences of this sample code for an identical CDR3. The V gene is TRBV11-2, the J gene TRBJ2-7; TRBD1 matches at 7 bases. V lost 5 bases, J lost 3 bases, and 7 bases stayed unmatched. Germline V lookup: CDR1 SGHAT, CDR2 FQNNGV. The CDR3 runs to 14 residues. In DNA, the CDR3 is TGTGCCAGCAGCCTGGGGACAGCGAACTACGAGCAGTACTTC. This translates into CASSLGTANYEQYF.

CDR3 in amino acids: CASLQRPQGQYF. The CDR3 region has the DNA TGCGCCTCACTCCAAAGGCCCCAGGGGCAGTACTTC. The rearrangement links TRBV5-1 to TRBJ2-7; weak D call: TRBD1 (5 bases). V was shortened by 10 bases and J by 9 bases, with 20 bases between the two germline ends. The length of the CDR3 is 12 residues. CDR1 SGHRS and CDR2 YFSETQ come from the germline V gene.

CDR3 nucleotides: TGTGCCAGCTCACTCCGTGTTTCTACAACTAATGAAAAACTGTTTTTT. Translated: CASSLRVSTTNEKLFF. The chain joins TRBV18 to TRBJ1-4; no clear D. CDR3 size: 16 residues. The V gene's germline CDR1 is KGHSH and CDR2 LQKENI. V gave up 4 bases and J gave up 0 bases, with 12 bases separating them. Full variable domain (outside the CDR3, taken from reference TRBV18 and TRBJ1-4): NAGVMQNPRHLVRRRGQEARLRCSPMKGHSHVYWYRQLPEEGLKFMVYLQKENIIDESGMPKERFSAEFPKEGPSILRIQQVVRGDSAAYFCASSLRVSTTNEKLFFGSGTQLSVL.

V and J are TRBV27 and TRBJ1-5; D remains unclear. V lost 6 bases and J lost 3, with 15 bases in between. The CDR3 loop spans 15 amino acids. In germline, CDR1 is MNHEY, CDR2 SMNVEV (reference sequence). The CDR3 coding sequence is TGTGCCAGCAGCATACTATCCGGGTCCAATCAGCCCCAGCATTTT. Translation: CASSILSGSNQPQHF.

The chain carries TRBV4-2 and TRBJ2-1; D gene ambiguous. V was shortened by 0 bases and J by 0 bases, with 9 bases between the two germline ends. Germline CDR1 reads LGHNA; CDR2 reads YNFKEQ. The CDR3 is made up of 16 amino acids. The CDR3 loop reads CASSQDRSSSYNEQFF. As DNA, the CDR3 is TGTGCCAGCAGCCAAGACAGGTCCAGCTCCTACAATGAGCAGTTCTTC.

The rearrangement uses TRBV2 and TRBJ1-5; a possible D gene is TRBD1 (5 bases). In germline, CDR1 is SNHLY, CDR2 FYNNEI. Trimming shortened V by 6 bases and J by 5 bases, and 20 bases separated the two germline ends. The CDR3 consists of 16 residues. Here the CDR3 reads CASSWEQAKVDQPQHF. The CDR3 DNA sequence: TGTGCCAGCAGCTGGGAACAGGCCAAGGTGGATCAGCCCCAGCATTTT.

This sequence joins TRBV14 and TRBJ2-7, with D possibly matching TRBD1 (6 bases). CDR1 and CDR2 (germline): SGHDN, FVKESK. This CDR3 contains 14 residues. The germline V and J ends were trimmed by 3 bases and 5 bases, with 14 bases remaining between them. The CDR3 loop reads CASSQSGHTNEQYF. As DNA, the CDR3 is TGTGCCAGCAGCCAGTCGGGACATACAAACGAGCAGTACTTC.

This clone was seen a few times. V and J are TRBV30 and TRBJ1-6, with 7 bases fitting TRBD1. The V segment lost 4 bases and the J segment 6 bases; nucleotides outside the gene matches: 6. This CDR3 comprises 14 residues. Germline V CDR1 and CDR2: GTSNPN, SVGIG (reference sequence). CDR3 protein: CAWKQGQANSPLHF. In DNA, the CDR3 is TGTGCCTGGAAACAAGGACAGGCTAATTCACCCCTCCACTTT.

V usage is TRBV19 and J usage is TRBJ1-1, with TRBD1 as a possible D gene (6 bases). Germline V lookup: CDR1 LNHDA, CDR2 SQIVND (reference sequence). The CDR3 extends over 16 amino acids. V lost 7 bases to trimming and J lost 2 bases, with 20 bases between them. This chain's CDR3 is CASTPTQGGGNTEAFF. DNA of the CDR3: TGTGCCAGTACCCCGACCCAGGGAGGGGGAAACACTGAAGCTTTCTTT.